This T cell receptor beta chain was recorded in a study of OX40 agonist ivuxolimab in advanced cancers. Study at large: The drug used for patients, ivuxolimab, was an agonistic anti-OX40 (CD134) antibody. Findings and limits, study-wide: In CD8+ T cells, expanded clones were on average more numerous than in CD4+.

A note on this clone: Its antigen remains unidentified.

Sequenced by immunoSEQ multiplex PCR; TCRdb stores in-frame clones only, minus some. The table records over 85,000 clones, roughly 90% of them present only once. V was pared by 4 bases and J by 4 bases, with 10 bases between. Germline CDR1 and CDR2: SQVTM and ANQGSEA. CDR3 length: 12 residues. Material: CD4+ or CD8+ T cells sorted from blood, obtained in a trial of the OX40 agonist ivuxolimab. This clonotype was sampled from an adult with an advanced solid tumor such as melanoma, head and neck, liver or kidney cancer. V is TRBV29-1 and J is TRBJ1-1; D might be TRBD1 (5 bases). This CDR3 reads CSVGWGRTEAFF. In DNA, the CDR3 is TGCAGCGTTGGGTGGGGACGCACTGAAGCTTTCTTT.